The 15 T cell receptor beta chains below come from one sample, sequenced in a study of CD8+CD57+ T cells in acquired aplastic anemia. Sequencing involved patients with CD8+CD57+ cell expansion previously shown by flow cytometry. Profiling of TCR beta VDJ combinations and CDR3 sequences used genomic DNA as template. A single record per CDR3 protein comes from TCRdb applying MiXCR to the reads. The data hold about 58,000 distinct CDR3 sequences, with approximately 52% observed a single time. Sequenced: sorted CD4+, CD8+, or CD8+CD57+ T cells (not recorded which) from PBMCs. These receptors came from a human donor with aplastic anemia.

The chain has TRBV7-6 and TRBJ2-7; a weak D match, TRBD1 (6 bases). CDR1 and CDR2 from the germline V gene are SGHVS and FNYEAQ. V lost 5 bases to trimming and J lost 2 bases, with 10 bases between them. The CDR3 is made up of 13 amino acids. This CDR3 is CASSRGGTYEQYF. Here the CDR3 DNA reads TGTGCCAGCAGCCGAGGGGGTACCTACGAGCAGTACTTC.

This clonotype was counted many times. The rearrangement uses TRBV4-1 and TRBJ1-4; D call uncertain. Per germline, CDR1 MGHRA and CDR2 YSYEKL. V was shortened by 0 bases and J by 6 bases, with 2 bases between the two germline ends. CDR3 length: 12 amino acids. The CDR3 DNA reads TGCGCCAGCAGCCAAGAGTATGAAAAACTGTTTTTT. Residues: CASSQEYEKLFF.

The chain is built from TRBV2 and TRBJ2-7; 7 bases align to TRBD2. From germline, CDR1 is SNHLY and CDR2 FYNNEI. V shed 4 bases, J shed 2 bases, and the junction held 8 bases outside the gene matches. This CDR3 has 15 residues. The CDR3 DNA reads TGTGCCAGCAGTGGGGGGGGGACCGCGACCTACGAGCAGTACTTC. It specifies CASSGGGTATYEQYF.

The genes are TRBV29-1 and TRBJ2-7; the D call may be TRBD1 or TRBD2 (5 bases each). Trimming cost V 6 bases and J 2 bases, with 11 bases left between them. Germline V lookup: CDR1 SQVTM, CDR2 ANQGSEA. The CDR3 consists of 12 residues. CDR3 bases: TGCAGCGTCGGGGCGTCAGCCTACGAGCAGTACGTC. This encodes CSVGASAYEQYV.

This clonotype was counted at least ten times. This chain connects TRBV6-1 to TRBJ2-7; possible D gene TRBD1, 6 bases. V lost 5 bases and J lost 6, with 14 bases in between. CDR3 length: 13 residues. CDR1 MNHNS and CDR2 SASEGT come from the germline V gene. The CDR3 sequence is CASSQNRATEQYV. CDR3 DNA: TGTGCCAGCAGTCAGAACAGGGCCACCGAGCAGTACGTC.

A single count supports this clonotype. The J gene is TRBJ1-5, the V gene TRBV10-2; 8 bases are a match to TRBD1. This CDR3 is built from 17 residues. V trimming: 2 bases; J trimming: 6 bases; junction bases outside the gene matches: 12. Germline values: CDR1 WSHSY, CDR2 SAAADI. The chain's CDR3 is CASSEGTQGVVRQPQHF. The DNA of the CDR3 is TGCGCCAGCAGTGAGGGTACACAGGGGGTGGTCCGTCAGCCCCAGCATTTT.

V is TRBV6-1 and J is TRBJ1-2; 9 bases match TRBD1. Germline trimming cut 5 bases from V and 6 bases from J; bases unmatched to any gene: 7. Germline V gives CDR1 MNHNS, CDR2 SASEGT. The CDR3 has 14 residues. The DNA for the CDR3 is TGTGCCAGCAGTAGGGACAGGGAAATCGATGGCTACACCTTC. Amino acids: CASSRDREIDGYTF.

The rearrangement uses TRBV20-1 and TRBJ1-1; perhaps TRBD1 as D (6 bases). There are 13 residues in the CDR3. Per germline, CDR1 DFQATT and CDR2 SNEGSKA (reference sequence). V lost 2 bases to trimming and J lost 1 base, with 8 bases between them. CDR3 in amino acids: CSARTGTNTEAFF. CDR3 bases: TGCAGTGCTAGAACAGGGACGAACACTGAAGCTTTCTTT.

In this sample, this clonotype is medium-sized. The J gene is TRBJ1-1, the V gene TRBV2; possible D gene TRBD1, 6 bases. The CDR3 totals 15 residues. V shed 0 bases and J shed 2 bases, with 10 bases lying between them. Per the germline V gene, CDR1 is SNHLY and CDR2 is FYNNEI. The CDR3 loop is CASSEAGGPNTEAFF. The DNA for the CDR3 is TGTGCCAGCAGTGAAGCGGGGGGGCCAAACACTGAAGCTTTCTTT.

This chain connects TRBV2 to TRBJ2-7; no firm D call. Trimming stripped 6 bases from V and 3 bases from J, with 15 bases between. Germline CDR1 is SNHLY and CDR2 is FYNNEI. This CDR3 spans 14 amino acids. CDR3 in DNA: TGTGCCAGCAGACTCCAGTCGGGCGGCTACGAGCAGTACTTC. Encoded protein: CASRLQSGGYEQYF.

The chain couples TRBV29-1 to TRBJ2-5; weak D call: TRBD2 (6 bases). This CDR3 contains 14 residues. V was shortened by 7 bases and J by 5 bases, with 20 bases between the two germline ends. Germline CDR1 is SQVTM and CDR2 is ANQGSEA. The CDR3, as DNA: TGCAGCGCACGCCCGAGACTAGTACTCGAGACCCAGTACTTC. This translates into CSARPRLVLETQYF.

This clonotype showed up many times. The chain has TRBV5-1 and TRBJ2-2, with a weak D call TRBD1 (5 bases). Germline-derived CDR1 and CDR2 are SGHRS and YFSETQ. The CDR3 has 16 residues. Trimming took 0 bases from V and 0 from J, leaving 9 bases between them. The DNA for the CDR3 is TGCGCCAGCAGCTTGGTAGGCAGGGCGAACACCGGGGAGCTGTTTTTT. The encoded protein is CASSLVGRANTGELFF.

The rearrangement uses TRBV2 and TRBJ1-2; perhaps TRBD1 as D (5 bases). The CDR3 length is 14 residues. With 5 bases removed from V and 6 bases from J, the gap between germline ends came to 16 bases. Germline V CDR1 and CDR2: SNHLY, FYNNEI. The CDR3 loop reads CASSTSGTKNGYTF. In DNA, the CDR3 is TGTGCCAGCAGTACCTCCGGGACGAAAAATGGCTACACCTTC.

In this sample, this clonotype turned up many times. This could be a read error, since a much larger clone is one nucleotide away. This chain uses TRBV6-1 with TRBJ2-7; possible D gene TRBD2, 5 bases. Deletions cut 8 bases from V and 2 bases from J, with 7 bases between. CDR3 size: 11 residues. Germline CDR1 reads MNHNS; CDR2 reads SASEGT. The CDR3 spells CASAGPYEQYF. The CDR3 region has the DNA TGTGCCAGCGCGGGCCCCTACGAGCAGTACTTC.

This chain's CDR3 is CSAKRDRGISYEQYF. The DNA for the CDR3 is TGCAGTGCTAAAAGGGACAGGGGGATATCCTACGAGCAGTACTTC. The rearrangement joins TRBV20-1 to TRBJ2-7; 11 bases align to TRBD1. Germline loops: CDR1 DFQATT, CDR2 SNEGSKA (reference sequence). The CDR3 is made up of 15 amino acids. J lost 1 base, V lost 4 bases, and 6 bases had no gene match.